The 2 T cell receptor beta chains below were found in one sample sequenced in a study of blood T cell repertoires in COVID-19. Here immunoSEQ multiplex PCR was the method, and the copy in TCRdb shows in-frame clones only, minus some. The sample has about 220,000 clones; about 79% are singletons. Source material: PBMCs or T cells enriched from blood (not recorded which). Every receptor here comes from a woman aged 60-75 years who had recovered from COVID-19.

The chain has TRBV29-1 and TRBJ2-7; 9 positions match TRBD1. CDR1 SQVTM and CDR2 ANQGSEA come from the germline V gene. V dropped 4 bases and J dropped 8; count of bases not matched to a gene: 9. The CDR3 length is 13 residues. The CDR3 region has the DNA TGCAGCGTTGGGACAGGGGATTTTGGTCAGCAGTACTTC. Its translation is CSVGTGDFGQQYF.

This clone showed up just a few times. The chain has TRBV5-5 and TRBJ2-7, with TRBD1 matching 8 bases. Germline V CDR1 and CDR2: SGHKS, YYEKEE (reference sequence). The CDR3 has 17 amino acids. With 5 bases clipped from V and 0 bases from J, the junction kept 13 bases outside the gene matches. The CDR3 DNA follows: TGTGCCAGCAGGGGACAGGCTTTTCGGGGAAGCTCCTACGAGCAGTACTTC. Translating it yields CASRGQAFRGSSYEQYF.